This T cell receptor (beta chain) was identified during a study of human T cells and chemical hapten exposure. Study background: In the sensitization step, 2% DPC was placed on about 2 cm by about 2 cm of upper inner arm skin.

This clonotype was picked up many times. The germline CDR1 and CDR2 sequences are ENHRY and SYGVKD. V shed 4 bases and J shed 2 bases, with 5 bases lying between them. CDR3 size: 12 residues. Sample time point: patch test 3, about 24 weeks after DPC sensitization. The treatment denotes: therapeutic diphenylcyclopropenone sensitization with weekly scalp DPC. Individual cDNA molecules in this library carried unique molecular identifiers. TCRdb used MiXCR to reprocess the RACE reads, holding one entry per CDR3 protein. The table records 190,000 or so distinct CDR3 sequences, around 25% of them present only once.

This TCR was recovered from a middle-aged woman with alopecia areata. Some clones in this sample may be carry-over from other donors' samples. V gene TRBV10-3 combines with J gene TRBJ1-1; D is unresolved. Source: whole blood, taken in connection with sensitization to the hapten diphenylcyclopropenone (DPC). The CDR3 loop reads CAISGLNTEAFF. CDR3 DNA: TGTGCCATCAGTGGATTAAACACTGAAGCTTTCTTT.